What follows are 30 T cell receptor beta chains derived from one specimen sequenced in a study of Ad26.COV2.S vaccination and SARS-CoV-2 variants. Profiling relied on immunoSEQ multiplex PCR, and the TCRdb table lists in-frame clones only, not all of them. The sample consists of approximately 460,000 clones, approximately 90% of them appearing once. Treatment reported: about 20 received Ad26.COV2.S at low or high dose, single or two shots; roughly five received placebo; per-sample allocation not given. Sampling was performed 63 days after the first vaccine or placebo injection. Sequenced material: peripheral blood, taken in a trial of Ad26.COV2.S vaccine versus placebo. These receptors were obtained from a person between 18 and 59 years old who received the Ad26.COV2.S COVID-19 vaccine or a placebo.

V is TRBV13 and J is TRBJ2-7; 7 bases line up with TRBD1. The V gene end was trimmed by 5 bases and the J gene end by 0 bases; junction bases not matched to a gene: 7. This CDR3 contains 15 residues. Germline CDR1 reads PRHDT; CDR2 reads FYEKMQ (reference sequence). The CDR3 bases are TGTGCCAGCAGCGACCGGGGACAGACCTCCTACGAGCAGTACTTC. Amino acids: CASSDRGQTSYEQYF.

This clone has only a few counts. The CDR3 coding sequence is TGCAGTGCTAGTTCGGGGGTGGTAACTGAAGCTTTCTTT. The encoded protein is CSASSGVVTEAFF. The rearrangement joins TRBV20-1 to TRBJ1-1, with a possible D match to TRBD1 (5 bases). V was pared by 3 bases and J by 5 bases, with 13 bases between. Germline CDR1 reads DFQATT; CDR2 reads SNEGSKA (reference sequence). CDR3 length equals 13 residues.

The sample holds one count of this clone. The chain recombines TRBV19 with TRBJ2-6, with a weak D call TRBD1 (5 bases). With 6 bases removed from V and 0 bases from J, the gap between germline ends came to 15 bases. CDR3 length equals 17 residues. Germline V gives CDR1 LNHDA, CDR2 SQIVND (reference sequence). CDR3 in DNA: TGTGCCAGTAGCCTTATAGCTGGGGCCTCTGGGGCCAACGTCCTGACTTTC. Its translation is CASSLIAGASGANVLTF. The full variable domain, with the rest looked up from reference TRBV19 and TRBJ2-6, is DGGITQSPKYLFRKEGQNVTLSCEQNLNHDAMYWYRQDPGQGLRLIYYSQIVNDFQKGDIAEGYSVSREKKESFPLTVTSAQKNPTAFYLCASSLIAGASGANVLTFGAGSRLTVL.

V is TRBV4-1 and J is TRBJ2-1, with 10 bases identical to TRBD2. With 3 bases clipped from V and 9 bases from J, the junction kept 14 bases outside the gene matches. The CDR3 length is 17 residues. Germline CDR1 is MGHRA and CDR2 is YSYEKL. This chain's CDR3 is CASSHLGRLAGEGEQFF. The CDR3, as DNA: TGCGCCAGCAGCCATTTAGGGCGGCTAGCGGGAGAGGGTGAGCAGTTCTTC.

The J gene is TRBJ2-1, the V gene TRBV25-1, with D unclear. The germline gives CDR1 MGHDK, CDR2 SYGVNS. This CDR3 has 17 residues. The V gene lost 6 bases and the J gene lost 2 bases, with 20 bases spanning the gap. This CDR3 is CASSSVGAEFPYNEQFF. The DNA for the CDR3 is TGTGCCAGCAGCTCGGTAGGTGCCGAGTTCCCCTACAATGAGCAGTTCTTC.

The CDR3 bases are TGTGCCAGCAGTTTATATCACAAAGGTCCCCCACCCCTCCACTTT. Protein sequence: CASSLYHKGPPPLHF. The chain combines TRBV27 with TRBJ1-6; D gene ambiguous. The V gene's germline CDR1 is MNHEY and CDR2 SMNVEV (reference sequence). There are 15 residues in the CDR3. V was cut by 1 base and J by 11 bases, with 15 bases left in between.

This clone was picked up a small number of times. The chain employs TRBV5-4 and TRBJ2-7, with 11 bases identical to TRBD2. V lost 4 bases and J lost 4; bases outside the gene matches: 4. Germline V lookup: CDR1 SGHNT, CDR2 YYREEE (reference sequence). The CDR3 runs to 14 residues. The CDR3 nucleotides are TGTGCCAGCAGCCCGGGACTAGCGGCATACGAGCAGTACTTC. Translated, it gives CASSPGLAAYEQYF.

This sequence joins TRBV3-1 (or the pseudogene TRBV3-2) and TRBJ2-5; perhaps TRBD2 as D (6 bases). The CDR3 runs 16 residues. Trimming pared 0 bases from V and 2 bases from J, leaving 13 bases between. The germline CDR1 and CDR2 sequences are LGHDT and YNNKEL (reference sequence). CDR3 sequence reads: CASSQDWASAQETQYF. In DNA form, the CDR3 reads TGTGCCAGCAGCCAAGATTGGGCTAGCGCGCAAGAGACCCAGTACTTC.

CDR3 residues: CASSPWDSRLGRGNTIYF. The CDR3, as DNA: TGCGCCAGCAGCCCCTGGGACTCGCGGTTGGGAAGAGGAAACACCATATATTTT. The chain combines TRBV5-1 with TRBJ1-3; weak D call: TRBD1 (5 bases). CDR1 and CDR2 from the germline V gene are SGHRS and YFSETQ. CDR3 length: 18 amino acids. Trimming left V 4 bases short and J 4 bases short, with 24 bases between.

This chain links TRBV19 with TRBJ1-1; the D is unclear. Germline lookup yields CDR1 LNHDA and CDR2 SQIVND (reference sequence). V was trimmed by 2 bases and J by 3 bases, leaving 7 bases between them. The CDR3 covers 13 residues. The CDR3 DNA is TGTGCCAGTAGTATAAGCCGGGACACTGAAGCTTTCTTT. Translation gives CASSISRDTEAFF. Combining the CDR3 with reference TRBV19 and TRBJ1-1 gives the whole variable domain DGGITQSPKYLFRKEGQNVTLSCEQNLNHDAMYWYRQDPGQGLRLIYYSQIVNDFQKGDIAEGYSVSREKKESFPLTVTSAQKNPTAFYLCASSISRDTEAFFGQGTRLTVV.

The chain has TRBV2 and TRBJ1-6; D is ambiguous. CDR3 length equals 13 residues. CDR1 and CDR2 (germline): SNHLY, FYNNEI. V gave up 6 bases and J gave up 4 bases, with 7 bases separating them. The CDR3 DNA reads TGTGCCAGCAGCACAGCTTATAATTCACCCCTCCACTTT. It translates to CASSTAYNSPLHF.

The gene calls are TRBV20-1 and TRBJ1-5, with D uncertain. Germline-derived CDR1 and CDR2 are DFQATT and SNEGSKA (reference sequence). Trimming removed 3 bases at V and 6 bases at J, with 12 bases between. This CDR3 has 13 residues. The CDR3 loop is CSASTFSGQPQHF. CDR3 DNA: TGCAGTGCTAGTACTTTCTCGGGTCAGCCCCAGCATTTT.

The gene calls are TRBV19 and TRBJ2-1, with TRBD1 identical over 10 bases. The trim removed 3 bases at V and 6 bases at J, leaving 8 bases unmatched. The CDR3 covers 16 residues. Germline V gene data show CDR1 as LNHDA and CDR2 as SQIVND (reference sequence). CDR3 loop: CASSMRGQGRLNEQFF. The DNA for the CDR3 is TGTGCCAGTAGTATGCGGGGACAGGGGCGTCTCAATGAGCAGTTCTTC.

This clone was counted only a few times. The chain recombines TRBV5-1 with TRBJ1-6; 11 bases agree with TRBD1. The CDR3 has 17 amino acids. The V and J ends lost 4 bases and 10 bases, in that order; junction bases with no gene match: 13. The germline V gene encodes CDR1 SGHRS and CDR2 YFSETQ. The CDR3 DNA is TGCGCCAGCAGCCCAGGAGCGGGGACAGGGGGGTACTCACCCCTCCACTTT. Its protein product is CASSPGAGTGGYSPLHF.

The J gene is TRBJ2-2, the V gene TRBV15; maybe TRBD1 (6 bases). The CDR3 is 15 amino acids. V was shortened by 1 base and J by 4 bases, with 10 bases between the two germline ends. Germline CDR1 and CDR2: LNHNV and YYDKDF (reference sequence). In DNA form, the CDR3 reads TGTGCCACCAGCAGAGCTACAGGGAGCACCGGGGAGCTGTTTTTT. Its protein product is CATSRATGSTGELFF.

This sequence joins TRBV6-5 and TRBJ2-2, with D hard to call. The V gene lost 6 bases and the J gene lost 7 bases, with 15 bases spanning the gap. CDR3 size: 14 residues. Germline values: CDR1 MNHEY, CDR2 SVGAGI. In DNA, the CDR3 is TGTGCCAGCAGGGTGTGGGGTAATGGCGGGGAGCTGTTTTTT. Translating gives CASRVWGNGGELFF.

The chain has TRBV9 and TRBJ1-2; D uncertain. The germline V gene has CDR1 SGDLS and CDR2 YYNGEE. V was shortened by 3 bases and J by 4 bases, with 16 bases between the two germline ends. This CDR3 is 15 amino acids long. CDR3 nucleotide sequence: TGTGCCAGCAGCGCCCACTCGGCAGGAGGCTATGGCTACACCTTC. It yields the protein CASSAHSAGGYGYTF.

The CDR3 spells CASSYEGAPPYEQYF. The CDR3 DNA is TGTGCCAGCAGTTACGAGGGAGCTCCACCCTACGAGCAGTACTTC. V gene TRBV6-2 or TRBV6-3 combines with J gene TRBJ2-7, with D tentatively TRBD2 (5 bases). Germline V gene lookup returns CDR1 MNHEY and CDR2 SVGEGT. With 2 bases removed from V and 2 bases from J, the gap between germline ends came to 13 bases. The CDR3 is made up of 15 amino acids.

The chain recombines TRBV27 with TRBJ2-7; D may match TRBD1 or TRBD2 (5 bases each). This CDR3 has 15 amino acids. The ends were cut back, 2 bases at V and 1 base at J, with 12 bases in the middle. Germline values: CDR1 MNHEY, CDR2 SMNVEV (reference sequence). The CDR3 sequence is CASSLLGRVSYEQYF. Written as DNA, the CDR3 is TGTGCCAGCAGTTTACTGGGACGGGTTTCCTACGAGCAGTACTTC.

The V call is TRBV11-2, the J call TRBJ1-6; no reliable D call. V dropped 5 bases and J dropped 14 bases, with 13 bases sitting between them. CDR1 and CDR2 from the germline V gene are SGHAT and FQNNGV. This CDR3 comprises 12 residues. CDR3 region: CASSPLRPSLHF. In nucleotides, the CDR3 is TGTGCCAGCAGCCCTCTTCGTCCTTCCCTCCACTTT. Filled out from reference TRBV11-2 and TRBJ1-6, the complete variable domain reads EAGVAQSPRYKIIEKRQSVAFWCNPISGHATLYWYQQILGQGPKLLIQFQNNGVVDDSQLPKDRFSAERLKGVDSTLKIQPAKLEDSAVYLCASSPLRPSLHFGNGTRLTVT.

The V gene is TRBV7-9, the J gene TRBJ2-1; TRBD1 or TRBD2 may be the D gene (5 bases each). CDR3 size: 16 residues. Trimming pared 5 bases from V and 11 bases from J, leaving 25 bases between. Germline V CDR1 and CDR2: SEHNR, FQNEAQ (reference sequence). CDR3 sequence reads: CASSPLLLGATGKQFF. For the CDR3, the DNA is TGTGCCAGCAGCCCGTTATTACTAGGGGCGACGGGTAAGCAGTTCTTC.

This chain joins TRBV7-9 and TRBJ1-4; 7 bases agree with TRBD1. The V gene end was trimmed by 5 bases and the J gene end by 4 bases; junction bases not matched to a gene: 16. The CDR3 is made up of 18 amino acids. Germline V gene sequence: CDR1 SEHNR, CDR2 FQNEAQ (reference sequence). CDR3 loop: CASSQEKFGDSDNEKLFF. The CDR3 nucleotides read TGTGCCAGCAGCCAGGAAAAGTTCGGGGACAGCGATAATGAAAAACTGTTTTTT.

V is TRBV3-1 (or the pseudogene TRBV3-2) and J is TRBJ2-7; D could derive from TRBD1 or TRBD2 (5 bases each). Germline V gene lookup returns CDR1 LGHDT and CDR2 YNNKEL (reference sequence). The ends were cut back, 6 bases at V and 0 bases at J, with 24 bases in the middle. This CDR3 contains 18 residues. This CDR3 is CASSSKIIAAGSSYEQYF. The CDR3, as DNA: TGTGCCAGCAGTTCAAAAATTATCGCGGCAGGGAGCTCCTACGAGCAGTACTTC.

This sequence joins TRBV5-1 and TRBJ2-3; no clear D. The CDR3 consists of 15 residues. Germline loops: CDR1 SGHRS, CDR2 YFSETQ. V was cut by 0 bases and J by 0 bases, with 8 bases left in between. CDR3 nucleotide sequence: TGCGCCAGCAGCTTGGTTGCAGCTAGCACAGATACGCAGTATTTT. Its protein product is CASSLVAASTDTQYF.

The rearrangement links TRBV4-1 to TRBJ1-5; D not certain. V was clipped by 4 bases and J by 3 bases, with 13 bases between them. Germline CDR1 is MGHRA and CDR2 is YSYEKL. The CDR3 runs 15 residues. CDR3 residues: CASSPIFSNNQPQHF. In DNA, the CDR3 is TGCGCCAGCAGCCCAATCTTCTCTAACAATCAGCCCCAGCATTTT.

The chain is built from TRBV6-1 and TRBJ2-6; the match to TRBD1 covers 8 bases. The CDR3 contains 18 residues. With 2 bases clipped from V and 4 bases from J, the junction kept 10 bases outside the gene matches. CDR1 MNHNS and CDR2 SASEGT come from the germline V gene. Here the CDR3 reads CASSESAGGLSGANVLTF. CDR3 sequence (DNA): TGTGCCAGCAGTGAATCCGCAGGGGGCCTTTCCGGGGCCAACGTCCTGACTTTC.

The chain combines TRBV4-3 with TRBJ1-2; maybe TRBD1 (5 bases). The CDR3 consists of 15 residues. The V gene's germline CDR1 is LGHNA and CDR2 YSLEER. V lost 3 bases and J lost 6, with 17 bases in between. CDR3 region: CASSQGGPLEDGYTF. The CDR3 DNA reads TGCGCCAGCAGCCAGGGGGGACCCCTCGAGGATGGCTACACCTTC.

The CDR3 bases are TGTGCCACAAACAGGGCCGCCGGGGAGCTGTTTTTT. Translation gives CATNRAAGELFF. V usage is TRBV28 and J usage is TRBJ2-2, with a tentative D call TRBD1 (6 bases). The V and J ends lost 10 bases and 6 bases respectively, with 12 bases between them. The CDR3 runs 12 residues. Germline assignment: CDR1 MDHEN and CDR2 SYDVKM.

The chain links TRBV29-1 to TRBJ2-6; D not resolved. The CDR3 runs to 13 residues. The germline V gene encodes CDR1 SQVTM and CDR2 ANQGSEA. V was clipped by 2 bases and J by 2 bases, with 4 bases between them. The CDR3 region has the DNA TGCAGCGTTGAAATGCCTGGGGCCAACGTCCTGACTTTC. The encoded protein is CSVEMPGANVLTF.

V usage is TRBV19 and J usage is TRBJ2-7; TRBD1 or TRBD2 may be the D gene (6 bases each). V was cut by 2 bases and J by 2 bases, with 10 bases left in between. Germline V gives CDR1 LNHDA, CDR2 SQIVND (reference sequence). CDR3 length: 14 amino acids. The CDR3 nucleotides are TGTGCCAGTAGTATAAGGGGGGAAACCTACGAGCAGTACTTC. Protein: CASSIRGETYEQYF.